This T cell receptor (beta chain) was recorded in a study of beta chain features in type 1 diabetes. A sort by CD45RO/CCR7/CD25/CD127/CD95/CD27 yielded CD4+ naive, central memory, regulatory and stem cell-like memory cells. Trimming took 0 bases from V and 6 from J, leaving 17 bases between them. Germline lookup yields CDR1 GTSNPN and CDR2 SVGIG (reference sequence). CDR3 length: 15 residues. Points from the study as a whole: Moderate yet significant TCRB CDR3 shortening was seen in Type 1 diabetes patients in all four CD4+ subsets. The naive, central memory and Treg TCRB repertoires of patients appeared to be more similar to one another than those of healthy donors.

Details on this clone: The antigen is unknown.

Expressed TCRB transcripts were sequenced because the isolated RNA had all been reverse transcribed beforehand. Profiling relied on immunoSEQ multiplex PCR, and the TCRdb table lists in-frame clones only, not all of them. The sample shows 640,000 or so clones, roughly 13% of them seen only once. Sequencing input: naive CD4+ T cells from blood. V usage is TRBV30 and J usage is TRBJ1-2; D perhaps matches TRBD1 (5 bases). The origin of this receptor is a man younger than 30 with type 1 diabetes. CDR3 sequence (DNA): TGTGCCTGGAGTGTAAGAAGGCCAGGGAGAAATGGCTACACCTTC. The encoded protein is CAWSVRRPGRNGYTF.